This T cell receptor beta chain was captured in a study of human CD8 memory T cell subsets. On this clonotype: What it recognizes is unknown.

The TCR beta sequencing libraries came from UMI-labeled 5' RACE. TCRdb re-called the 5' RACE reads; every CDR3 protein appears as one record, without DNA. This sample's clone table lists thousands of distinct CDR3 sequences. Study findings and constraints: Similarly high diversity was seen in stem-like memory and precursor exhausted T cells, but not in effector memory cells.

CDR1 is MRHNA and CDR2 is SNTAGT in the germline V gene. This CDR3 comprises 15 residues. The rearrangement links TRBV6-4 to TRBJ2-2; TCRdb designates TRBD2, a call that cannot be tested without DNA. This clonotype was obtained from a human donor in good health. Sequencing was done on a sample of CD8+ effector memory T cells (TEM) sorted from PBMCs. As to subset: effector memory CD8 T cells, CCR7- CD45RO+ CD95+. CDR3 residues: CASTETSGGTGELFF.